The 27 T cell receptor beta chains reported below all come from one sample, sequenced in a study of Ad26.COV2.S vaccination and SARS-CoV-2 variants. As to treatment: roughly 20 received Ad26.COV2.S at low or high dose, single or two shots; roughly five received placebo; per-sample allocation not given. Sampling was done on day 63 after the first vaccine or placebo injection. Method: immunoSEQ multiplex PCR; TCRdb's copy keeps in-frame clones and lacks some. The sample has about 400,000 clones; around 91% are singletons. The sample consisted of peripheral blood, taken in a trial of Ad26.COV2.S vaccine versus placebo. The receptors shown here come from a person between 18 and 59 years old who received the Ad26.COV2.S COVID-19 vaccine or a placebo.

This CDR3 reads CASSLVAGGGTGELFF. CDR3 in DNA: TGCGCCAGCAGCTTGGTAGCGGGAGGGGGCACCGGGGAGCTGTTTTTT. The chain uses TRBV5-1 and TRBJ2-2, with 11 positions matching TRBD2. This CDR3 comprises 16 residues. V dropped 0 bases and J dropped 4; count of bases not matched to a gene: 2. CDR1 and CDR2 from the germline V gene are SGHRS and YFSETQ.

This clone occurred once. V gene TRBV27 combines with J gene TRBJ2-1, with TRBD2 matching 10 bases. The CDR3 loop spans 16 amino acids. V lost 6 bases, J lost 0 bases, and 5 bases stayed unmatched. CDR1 is MNHEY, CDR2 SMNVEV, per germline (reference sequence). The CDR3 region has the DNA TGTGCCAGCAGATCGTCTAGCGGGAGCTCCTACAATGAGCAGTTCTTC. This codes for CASRSSSGSSYNEQFF.

The chain employs TRBV24-1 and TRBJ1-5; tentative D call: TRBD1 (6 bases). CDR1 KGHDR and CDR2 SFDVKD come from the germline V gene. V lost 5 bases and J 2 bases, leaving 12 bases between the germline ends. This CDR3 is built from 15 residues. For the CDR3, the DNA is TGTGCCACCAGTGTCTCTGACAGGCGCAATCAGCCCCAGCATTTT. Residues: CATSVSDRRNQPQHF.

The V and J genes are TRBV6-1 and TRBJ2-5; 8 positions match TRBD2. CDR1 and CDR2 (germline): MNHNS, SASEGT. The ends lost 2 bases at V and 2 bases at J; junction bases unmatched: 10. The CDR3 consists of 17 residues. Here the CDR3 DNA reads TGTGCCAGCAGTGAATTCCGGGGGGGGAGCGGACAAGAGACCCAGTACTTC. Translation: CASSEFRGGSGQETQYF.

V is TRBV2 and J is TRBJ2-7, with 12 bases that match TRBD1. This CDR3 region has 13 residues. Germline V gene lookup returns CDR1 SNHLY and CDR2 FYNNEI. V lost 8 bases and J lost 3; bases outside the gene matches: 2. As DNA, the CDR3 is TGTGCCAGCGGGGACAGGGGGCGCTACGAGCAGTACTTC. Translation gives CASGDRGRYEQYF.

The chain couples TRBV2 to TRBJ2-7, with a possible D match to TRBD2 (7 bases). V was clipped by 2 bases and J by 3 bases, with 11 bases between them. The germline gives CDR1 SNHLY, CDR2 FYNNEI. The CDR3 consists of 14 residues. The CDR3 sequence is CASSERGAYYEQYF. The CDR3 coding sequence is TGTGCCAGCAGTGAACGGGGGGCCTACTACGAGCAGTACTTC. Combining the CDR3 with reference TRBV2 and TRBJ2-7 gives the whole variable domain EPEVTQTPSHQVTQMGQEVILRCVPISNHLYFYWYRQILGQKVEFLVSFYNNEISEKSEIFDDQFSVERPDGSNFTLKIRSTKLEDSAMYFCASSERGAYYEQYFGPGTRLTVT.

The chain is built from TRBV28 and TRBJ2-1; D call uncertain. The CDR3 has 13 residues. The V end lost 4 bases, the J end lost 6 bases, and 10 bases lay between the germline ends. Germline V gene lookup returns CDR1 MDHEN and CDR2 SYDVKM. Here the CDR3 reads CASSSSDPNEQFF. As DNA, the CDR3 is TGTGCCAGCAGTTCCTCCGACCCCAATGAGCAGTTCTTC.

The chain uses TRBV7-6 and TRBJ2-3; 12 bases agree with TRBD1. The CDR3 contains 17 residues. J gave up 5 bases and V 5 bases, and 11 bases lay outside the gene matches. Germline V gene sequence: CDR1 SGHVS, CDR2 FNYEAQ. Here the CDR3 reads CASSPNPGQGAVDTQYF. In DNA, the CDR3 is TGTGCCAGCAGCCCGAACCCGGGACAGGGGGCAGTAGATACGCAGTATTTT.

The gene calls are TRBV4-3 and TRBJ2-5; 10 positions match TRBD2. This CDR3 has 15 amino acids. Per the germline V gene, CDR1 is LGHNA and CDR2 is YSLEER. The V gene end was trimmed by 4 bases and the J gene end by 5 bases; junction bases not matched to a gene: 7. The CDR3 reads CASSPSSGSRETQYF. CDR3 coding DNA: TGCGCCAGCAGCCCCTCTAGCGGGAGCCGGGAGACCCAGTACTTC.

The rearrangement uses TRBV29-1 and TRBJ2-5, with a weak D call TRBD1 (6 bases). V gave up 7 bases and J gave up 1 base, with 10 bases separating them. The CDR3 is made up of 12 amino acids. Germline V gives CDR1 SQVTM, CDR2 ANQGSEA. CDR3 sequence reads: CSAGQTQETQYF. The CDR3 DNA reads as TGCAGCGCCGGACAGACCCAAGAGACCCAGTACTTC.

The chain uses TRBV3-1 (or the pseudogene TRBV3-2) and TRBJ1-2; tentatively, D is TRBD1 (5 bases). This CDR3 is built from 14 residues. In germline, CDR1 is LGHDT, CDR2 YNNKEL (reference sequence). Trimming removed 1 base from V and 2 bases from J, with 8 bases in between. CDR3 loop: CASSQGGGNYGYTF. The DNA of the CDR3 is TGTGCCAGCAGCCAAGGGGGCGGCAACTATGGCTACACCTTC.

This sequence joins TRBV18 and TRBJ1-5, with 7 bases lining up with TRBD1. Trimming removed 4 bases from V and 7 bases from J; junction bases left unmatched: 10. The germline V gene has CDR1 KGHSH and CDR2 LQKENI. The length of the CDR3 is 15 residues. CDR3 sequence (DNA): TGTGCCAGCTCACTCCAAGGCAGGGGGGACCAGCCCCAGCATTTT. This translates into CASSLQGRGDQPQHF. Full variable domain (rest looked up from reference TRBV18 and TRBJ1-5): NAGVMQNPRHLVRRRGQEARLRCSPMKGHSHVYWYRQLPEEGLKFMVYLQKENIIDESGMPKERFSAEFPKEGPSILRIQQVVRGDSAAYFCASSLQGRGDQPQHFGDGTRLSIL.

The chain uses TRBV5-3 and TRBJ2-6; a weak D match, TRBD1 (6 bases). TRBV5-3 is identified as an open reading frame with a role that is uncertain. V lost 0 bases, J lost 4 bases, and 26 bases lay in between. This CDR3 has 21 residues. The DNA of the CDR3 is TGTGCCAGAAGCTTGGTACCCCGGACAGCGGATCCGAAGGGGGGGGCCAACGTCCTGACTTTC. This translates into CARSLVPRTADPKGGANVLTF.

This clone has only a few counts. Other nucleotide sequences in the sample specify the same CDR3. This chain links TRBV18 with TRBJ1-2; D perhaps matches TRBD1 (5 bases). The CDR3 is 13 residues long. The V gene's germline CDR1 is KGHSH and CDR2 LQKENI. With 2 bases removed from V and 8 bases from J, the gap between germline ends came to 12 bases. DNA of the CDR3: TGTGCCAGCTCACCATCTGACAGTAGGGGCTACACCTTC. Protein sequence: CASSPSDSRGYTF.

The chain combines TRBV14 with TRBJ1-2, with TRBD1 as a possible D gene (6 bases). Germline V gives CDR1 SGHDN, CDR2 FVKESK. This CDR3 has 14 amino acids. V lost 0 bases and J 8 bases, leaving 13 bases between the germline ends. The CDR3 coding sequence is TGTGCCAGCAGCCAAGATGCCAGGGGCGGGGGCTACACCTTC. Translation gives CASSQDARGGGYTF. The whole variable domain, filled in from reference TRBV14 and TRBJ1-2, reads EAGVTQFPSHSVIEKGQTVTLRCDPISGHDNLYWYRRVMGKEIKFLLHFVKESKQDESGMPNNRFLAERTGGTYSTLKVQPAELEDSGVYFCASSQDARGGGYTFGSGTRLTVV.

V and J are TRBV6-5 and TRBJ2-4; TRBD1 aligns across 8 bases. The CDR3 runs 14 residues. The V segment lost 6 bases and the J segment 9 bases; nucleotides outside the gene matches: 10. Germline CDR1 and CDR2: MNHEY and SVGAGI. Here the CDR3 reads CASRPGQGSSIQYF. CDR3 DNA sequence: TGTGCCAGCAGGCCTGGACAGGGTTCGAGCATTCAGTACTTC.

The chain carries TRBV5-1 and TRBJ1-2; D ambiguous. Trimming pared 4 bases from V and 7 bases from J, leaving 14 bases between. Germline V gene data show CDR1 as SGHRS and CDR2 as YFSETQ. CDR3 length: 13 residues. The CDR3 region is CASSPRIEIGYTF. The CDR3, as DNA: TGCGCCAGCAGCCCCCGGATAGAGATTGGCTACACCTTC.

This chain joins TRBV19 and TRBJ2-2, with a weak D call TRBD1 (7 bases). With 5 bases removed from V and 5 bases from J, the gap between germline ends came to 12 bases. The CDR3 loop spans 14 amino acids. Germline CDR1 reads LNHDA; CDR2 reads SQIVND (reference sequence). The CDR3 is CASSPEGQTGELFF. CDR3 in DNA: TGTGCCAGTAGTCCGGAGGGACAGACCGGGGAGCTGTTTTTT.

The table lists this clone with a count of one. The rearrangement links TRBV5-5 to TRBJ1-4; tentatively, D is TRBD1 (6 bases). Germline CDR1 is SGHKS and CDR2 is YYEKEE (reference sequence). There are 13 residues in the CDR3. With 0 bases removed from V and 7 bases from J, the gap between germline ends came to 7 bases. CDR3 bases: TGTGCCAGCAGCTTGGGACAGGCTGAAAAACTGTTTTTT. This sequence encodes CASSLGQAEKLFF.

V and J are TRBV2 and TRBJ2-1; TRBD2 agrees at 10 bases. This CDR3 is built from 17 residues. The J segment lost 1 base and the V segment lost 6 bases, leaving 9 bases of the junction unmatched. Germline CDR1 and CDR2: SNHLY and FYNNEI. The CDR3 here is CASREKAGGWSYNEQFF. Written as DNA, the CDR3 is TGTGCCAGCAGGGAAAAAGCGGGAGGGTGGTCCTACAATGAGCAGTTCTTC.

The chain joins TRBV6-2 or TRBV6-3 to TRBJ2-1, with 14 bases matching TRBD2. V dropped 2 bases and J dropped 9; count of bases not matched to a gene: 3. This CDR3 is 15 amino acids long. Germline V gene sequence: CDR1 MNHEY, CDR2 SVGEGT. The CDR3: CASSYGLAGGSEQFF. CDR3 in DNA: TGTGCCAGCAGTTACGGACTAGCGGGAGGATCTGAGCAGTTCTTC.

The J gene is TRBJ2-1, the V gene TRBV12-3 or TRBV12-4; 9 bases are a match to TRBD1. The CDR3 runs 13 residues. V lost 8 bases and J lost 4; bases outside the gene matches: 3. The CDR3 coding sequence is TGTGCCAGCGGTGGACAGGGGTACAATGAGCAGTTCTTC. Protein sequence: CASGGQGYNEQFF.

This chain links TRBV19 with TRBJ2-5; the match to TRBD1 covers 7 bases. J was trimmed by 2 bases and V by 5 bases; bases with no gene match: 5. The CDR3 totals 14 residues. Germline V CDR1 and CDR2: LNHDA, SQIVND (reference sequence). CDR3 sequence reads: CASSLQGLQETQYF. The CDR3 nucleotides read TGTGCCAGTAGTTTACAGGGGCTTCAAGAGACCCAGTACTTC.

The chain has TRBV9 and TRBJ1-3, with unresolved D. Germline V gene data show CDR1 as SGDLS and CDR2 as YYNGEE. This CDR3 region has 17 residues. V lost 1 base and J lost 0, with 14 bases in between. The CDR3 sequence: CASSVSSQTISGNTIYF. The CDR3 DNA sequence: TGTGCCAGCAGCGTAAGTTCCCAAACGATCTCTGGAAACACCATATATTTT.

The J gene is TRBJ2-7, the V gene TRBV4-1; no firm D call. CDR1 is MGHRA and CDR2 is YSYEKL in the germline V gene. The V gene lost 4 bases and the J gene lost 2 bases, with 12 bases spanning the gap. CDR3 length equals 14 residues. This chain's CDR3 is CASSPLWGTYEQYF. CDR3 DNA sequence: TGCGCCAGCAGCCCCCTATGGGGAACCTACGAGCAGTACTTC.

The chain recombines TRBV7-9 with TRBJ1-1; D not certain. This CDR3 is 13 amino acids long. CDR1 and CDR2 (germline): SEHNR, FQNEAQ (reference sequence). The V end was cut by 5 bases, the J end by 1 base, with 8 bases between. CDR3 coding DNA: TGTGCCAGCAGCCCCGGTACGAACACTGAAGCTTTCTTT. Its protein is CASSPGTNTEAFF.

The chain couples TRBV6-2 or TRBV6-3 to TRBJ2-7; D remains ambiguous. The V gene's germline CDR1 is MNHEY and CDR2 SVGEGT. V lost 0 bases, J lost 5 bases, and 8 bases lay in between. The CDR3 spans 13 residues. As DNA, the CDR3 is TGTGCCAGCAGTTACTCGGTTATGAACGAGCAGTACTTC. This encodes CASSYSVMNEQYF.